The present T cell receptor (beta chain) was sequenced within a study of beta chain features in type 1 diabetes. Study-wide results and limits: Within each of all four CD4+ subsets, Type 1 diabetes patients had TCRB CDR3s that were moderately but significantly shorter. The naive, central memory and Treg TCRB repertoires of patients appeared to be more similar to one another than those of healthy donors.

A remark on this clone: Its antigen is still unknown.

Since all of the isolated RNA was reverse transcribed, expressed TCRB transcripts were what got sequenced. TCRdb's table, derived via immunoSEQ multiplex PCR, lists solely in-frame clones and lacks some. The data contain over 200,000 clones, about a tenth of them singletons. The sequenced sample consisted of naive CD4+ T cells from blood. The receptor's source is a man aged 25-45 years with type 1 diabetes.

The CDR3 sequence: CASSSNQGPSYEQYF. As DNA, the CDR3 is TGTGCCAGCAGCTCCAATCAGGGCCCTTCCTACGAGCAGTACTTC. J is TRBJ2-7 and V is TRBV11-1; a possible D gene is TRBD1 (5 bases). Per germline, CDR1 SGHAT and CDR2 FQDESV (reference sequence). The CDR3 is 15 amino acids. Trimming took off 4 bases at V and 1 base at J, with 14 bases between the two ends.